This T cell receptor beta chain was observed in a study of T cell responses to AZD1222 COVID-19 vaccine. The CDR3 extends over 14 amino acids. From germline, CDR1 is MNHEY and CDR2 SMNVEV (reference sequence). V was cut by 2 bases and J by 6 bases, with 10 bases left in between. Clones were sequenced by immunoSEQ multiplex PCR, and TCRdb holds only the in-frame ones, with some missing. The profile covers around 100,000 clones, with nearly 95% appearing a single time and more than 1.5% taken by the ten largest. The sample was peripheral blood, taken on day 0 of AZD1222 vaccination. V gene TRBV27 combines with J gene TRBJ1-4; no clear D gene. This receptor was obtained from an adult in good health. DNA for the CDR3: TGTGCCAGCAGTTTAAGTGGCCCGCATGAAAAACTGTTTTTT. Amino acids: CASSLSGPHEKLFF.